The source of this T cell receptor (beta chain) is a study of T cells in Graves' hyperthyroidism and ophthalmopathy. This clonotype was counted at least ten times. The antigen remains undetermined. TCR beta CDR3 regions were amplified from RNA. HTBI primers drove first-round RT-PCR of the TCR CDR3. TCRdb processed the multiplex PCR reads anew with MiXCR; each CDR3 protein has one entry. The sample has about 610,000 distinct CDR3 sequences; approximately 15% are singletons. Patients showing uncontrolled infection, other autoimmune disease, pregnancy or lactation were ineligible. Overall study results and limits: In blood, most of the thyroid clonotypes expanded above 0.001 were also present.

The ends were cut back, 7 bases at V and 1 base at J, with 8 bases in the middle. This CDR3 is 12 amino acids long. Germline-derived CDR1 and CDR2 are MDHEN and SYDVKM. This TCR was sampled from a woman aged 40 to 50 with Graves' ophthalmopathy. The sample consisted of blood. V gene TRBV28 combines with J gene TRBJ2-7; D uncertain. The DNA of the CDR3 is TGTGCCAGCACCTCTCGGTCCTACGAGCAGTACTTC. As protein: CASTSRSYEQYF.